This entry describes one TCR beta chain. Repertoires were generated with immunoSEQ multiplex PCR, while TCRdb's copy carries only in-frame clones and drops some. There are a few hundred thousand clones in the sample; around 90% occur only once, and over 6% lies in the top ten. This specimen belongs to a study of blood T cell repertoires in COVID-19. CDR3 length: 14 amino acids. The V end lost 1 base, the J end lost 7 bases, and 10 bases lay between the germline ends. Germline values: CDR1 SGHAT, CDR2 FQDESV (reference sequence). The chain uses TRBV11-1 and TRBJ1-4, with D perhaps TRBD1 (5 bases). The sequencing sample was made of peripheral blood. This receptor was taken from a woman between 65 and 79 years old with active or convalescent COVID-19. The CDR3 spells CASSLEGPREKLFF. CDR3 DNA: TGTGCCAGCAGCTTAGAGGGGCCGCGTGAAAAACTGTTTTTT.